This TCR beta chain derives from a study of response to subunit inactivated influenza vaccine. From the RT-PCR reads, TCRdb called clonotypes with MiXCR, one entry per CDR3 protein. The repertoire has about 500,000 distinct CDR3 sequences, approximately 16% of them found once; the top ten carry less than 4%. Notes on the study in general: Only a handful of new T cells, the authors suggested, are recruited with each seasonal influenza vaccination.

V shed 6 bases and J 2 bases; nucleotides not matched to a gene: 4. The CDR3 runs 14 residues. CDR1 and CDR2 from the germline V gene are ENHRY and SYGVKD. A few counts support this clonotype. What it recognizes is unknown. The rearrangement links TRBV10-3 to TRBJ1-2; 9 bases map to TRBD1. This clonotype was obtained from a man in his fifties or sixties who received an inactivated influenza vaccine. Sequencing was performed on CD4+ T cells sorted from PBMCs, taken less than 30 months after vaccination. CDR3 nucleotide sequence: TGTGCCATCAGATCCGGGACAGGGAACTATGGCTACACCTTC. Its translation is CAIRSGTGNYGYTF.